A single sample gave rise to the 16 T cell receptor beta chains below, sequenced in a study of control samples from healthy donors and cancer patients. Measured with immunoSEQ multiplex PCR; TCRdb has only the in-frame clones, and not every one. The sample carries roughly 100,000 clones, approximately 92% recorded once. The sample taken for sequencing was blood. These receptors were collected from a human donor in good health. The donor label of this sample is uncertain.

This chain uses TRBV7-9 with TRBJ1-2, with D uncertain. Trimming stripped 0 bases from V and 8 bases from J, with 19 bases between. The CDR3 totals 16 residues. Per germline, CDR1 SEHNR and CDR2 FQNEAQ (reference sequence). CDR3 in amino acids: CASSLAPSPYRSGYTF. As DNA, the CDR3 is TGTGCCAGCAGCTTAGCTCCCAGCCCATACCGGTCGGGCTACACCTTC.

The V gene is TRBV30, the J gene TRBJ2-3, with TRBD1 matching 9 bases. The J segment lost 6 bases and the V segment lost 0 bases, leaving 4 bases of the junction unmatched. The germline V gene has CDR1 GTSNPN and CDR2 SVGIG (reference sequence). The CDR3 consists of 14 residues. CDR3 residues: CAWSVQGARDTQYF. CDR3 bases: TGTGCCTGGAGTGTACAGGGGGCCAGGGATACGCAGTATTTT.

The J gene is TRBJ2-3, the V gene TRBV10-3; TRBD1 is a possible D gene (5 bases). Between the trimmed V and J ends, which lost 2 bases and 2 bases, there was a span of 11 bases. The V gene's germline CDR1 is ENHRY and CDR2 SYGVKD. CDR3 size: 15 residues. The CDR3 spells CAISEARQNTDTQYF. In nucleotides, the CDR3 is TGTGCCATCAGTGAGGCTCGACAGAACACAGATACGCAGTATTTT.

The chain joins TRBV30 to TRBJ1-3, with 7 bases fitting TRBD1. J was trimmed by 0 bases and V by 5 bases; bases with no gene match: 4. Germline-derived CDR1 and CDR2 are GTSNPN and SVGIG (reference sequence). CDR3 size: 14 residues. CDR3 sequence reads: CAWWDSFSGNTIYF. For the CDR3, the DNA is TGTGCCTGGTGGGACAGCTTCTCTGGAAACACCATATATTTT.

This chain uses TRBV6-5 with TRBJ2-1; TRBD1 agrees at 7 bases. The CDR3 contains 15 residues. V trimming: 6 bases; J trimming: 4 bases; junction bases outside the gene matches: 9. CDR1 and CDR2 from the germline V gene are MNHEY and SVGAGI. The CDR3 spells CASSPLGGKYNEQFF. CDR3 bases: TGTGCCAGCAGCCCATTAGGGGGCAAATACAATGAGCAGTTCTTC.

The chain carries TRBV10-3 and TRBJ2-3, with TRBD2 identical over 7 bases. Germline values: CDR1 ENHRY, CDR2 SYGVKD. After removal of 9 bases from V and 6 bases from J, the junction contained 6 bases not matched to a gene. The CDR3 extends over 12 amino acids. Here the CDR3 reads CAIQDSGDTQYF. CDR3 sequence (DNA): TGTGCCATACAAGATAGCGGGGATACGCAGTATTTT.

This sequence joins TRBV6-1 and TRBJ1-2, with 8 bases that match TRBD1. The CDR3 spans 16 residues. V lost 0 bases and J lost 5; bases outside the gene matches: 8. CDR1 and CDR2 (germline): MNHNS, SASEGT. Here the CDR3 reads CASSEAARGREYGYTF. The CDR3 nucleotides read TGTGCCAGCAGTGAAGCGGCCAGGGGGCGCGAATATGGCTACACCTTC.

The rearrangement joins TRBV29-1 to TRBJ2-1, with a possible D match to TRBD2 (5 bases). This CDR3 is built from 19 residues. Trimming left V 7 bases short and J 0 bases short, with 28 bases between. Germline V gene sequence: CDR1 SQVTM, CDR2 ANQGSEA. CDR3 DNA: TGCAGCGGCACCTCCGAAGGAGGCCGAATAACCCTCTCCTACAATGAGCAGTTCTTC. It codes for CSGTSEGGRITLSYNEQFF.

The CDR3 region has the DNA TGTGCCAGCATTTCGGATCCCGTCTCCTACGAGCAGTACGTC. This gives the protein CASISDPVSYEQYV. The J gene is TRBJ2-7, the V gene TRBV6-4; D remains unclear. CDR3 length: 14 amino acids. CDR1 and CDR2 (germline): MRHNA, SNTAGT. V was cut by 7 bases and J by 0 bases, with 13 bases left in between.

The V gene is TRBV3-1 (or the pseudogene TRBV3-2), the J gene TRBJ1-1; possibly TRBD1 for D (6 bases). V lost 3 bases to trimming and J lost 5 bases, with 7 bases between them. This CDR3 contains 12 residues. Germline CDR1 is LGHDT and CDR2 is YNNKEL (reference sequence). CDR3 residues: CASSHTGTEAFF. CDR3 in DNA: TGTGCCAGCAGCCACACAGGGACTGAAGCTTTCTTT.

This clone was observed a single time. The DNA of the CDR3 is TGTGCCAGCGCCTTGGAAGACAGCTCCTATTATATCGGCTACACCTTC. This codes for CASALEDSSYYIGYTF. This chain connects TRBV7-9 to TRBJ1-2; D perhaps matches TRBD1 (5 bases). V dropped 8 bases and J dropped 8 bases, with 27 bases sitting between them. Per the germline V gene, CDR1 is SEHNR and CDR2 is FQNEAQ (reference sequence). The CDR3 contains 16 residues. The complete variable domain, with remaining parts taken from reference TRBV7-9 and TRBJ1-2, reads DTGVSQNPRHKITKRGQNVTFRCDPISEHNRLYWYRQTLGQGPEFLTYFQNEAQLEKSRLLSDRFSAERPKGSFSTLEIQRTEQGDSAMYLCASALEDSSYYIGYTFGSGTRLTVV.

DNA of the CDR3: TGTGCCACCAGCAAAGGGGGCCACGAAAAACTGTTTTTT. It codes for CATSKGGHEKLFF. The chain uses TRBV15 and TRBJ1-4; 7 positions match TRBD1. Germline assignment: CDR1 LNHNV and CDR2 YYDKDF (reference sequence). Trimming removed 4 bases from V and 8 bases from J; junction bases left unmatched: 4. This CDR3 spans 13 amino acids.

CDR3 nucleotide sequence: TGTGCCAGCAGCTTCGGACAGGCGAACACTGAAGCTTTCTTT. It specifies CASSFGQANTEAFF. The chain carries TRBV5-4 and TRBJ1-1; TRBD1 aligns across 7 bases. There are 14 residues in the CDR3. Germline CDR1 reads SGHNT; CDR2 reads YYREEE (reference sequence). Losses at the gene ends were 2 bases for V and 1 base for J; bases not matched to a gene: 2.

The chain has TRBV10-3 and TRBJ2-3; D may be TRBD1 or TRBD2 (5 bases each). V gave up 5 bases and J gave up 0 bases, with 9 bases separating them. CDR1 and CDR2 from the germline V gene are ENHRY and SYGVKD. CDR3 size: 14 residues. The DNA of the CDR3 is TGTGCCATCAGTAACCGGGACAGCACAGATACGCAGTATTTT. Translated: CAISNRDSTDTQYF.

The rearrangement links TRBV4-2 to TRBJ2-4; TRBD2 agrees at 9 bases. Looked up from germline, CDR1 is LGHNA and CDR2 is YNFKEQ. Trimming cost V 0 bases and J 0 bases; bases outside gene matches: 9. The CDR3 extends over 19 amino acids. CDR3 protein: CASSQDEAGGELAKNIQYF. For the CDR3, the DNA is TGTGCCAGCAGCCAAGACGAGGCGGGGGGGGAACTAGCCAAAAACATTCAGTACTTC.

This rearrangement joins TRBV19 to TRBJ1-1, with D unclear. Trimming removed 3 bases from V and 2 bases from J, with 16 bases in between. Per the germline V gene, CDR1 is LNHDA and CDR2 is SQIVND (reference sequence). The CDR3 has 16 residues. CDR3 coding DNA: TGTGCCAGTAGTATTATTCTGAGGAGCCTAAACACTGAAGCTTTCTTT. Encoded protein: CASSIILRSLNTEAFF.